This paragraph reports one T cell receptor (beta chain). This CDR3 contains 12 residues. Germline V gene lookup returns CDR1 MNHNS and CDR2 SASEGT. V was shortened by 0 bases and J by 5 bases, with 4 bases between the two germline ends. MiXCR was run by TCRdb on the RT-PCR reads, yielding one entry per CDR3 protein. Of around 700,000 distinct CDR3 sequences in the sample, approximately 15% are singletons; the top ten hold 3.6%. What was sequenced was memory CD4+ T cells from blood. The clonotype was recovered from a female donor in good health, serving as a healthy control. The rearrangement joins TRBV6-1 to TRBJ2-5; no firm D call. In nucleotides, the CDR3 is TGTGCCAGCAGTGAAGCGGTGGAGACCCAGTACTTC. Its translation: CASSEAVETQYF.